The 2 T cell receptor beta chains given below trace back to one sample, sequenced in a study of beta chain features in type 1 diabetes. Whole-study results and caveats: Among patients with Type 1 diabetes, TCRB CDR3s were moderately but significantly shorter in every one of the four CD4+ subsets.

Expressed TCRB transcripts got sequenced, as all isolated RNA was reverse transcribed. Some clones are missing from TCRdb's copy, which holds only in-frame ones; the method was immunoSEQ multiplex PCR. The sample includes 300,000 to 350,000 clones, roughly 9% of them seen just once. These receptors lack a known antigen. Sequenced material: central memory CD4+ T cells from blood. The receptors stem from a young man with type 1 diabetes.

This clone has only a few counts. J is TRBJ1-5 and V is TRBV12-5, with unresolved D. Trimming left V 2 bases short and J 7 bases short, with 3 bases between. This CDR3 spans 11 amino acids. The germline CDR1 and CDR2 sequences are LGHNT and FRNRAP. The CDR3 is CASGLHQPQHF. The CDR3 DNA sequence: TGTGCTAGTGGTTTGCACCAGCCCCAGCATTTT.

There are a few counts of this clone. The chain recombines TRBV7-2 with TRBJ1-2; D is uncertain. Trimming removed 1 base from V and 2 bases from J, with 8 bases in between. Germline CDR1 SGHTA, CDR2 FQGNSA. This CDR3 is 14 amino acids long. CDR3 nucleotides: TGTGCCAGCAGCTTAGGCCGTCAGAACTATGGCTACACCTTC. Translating gives CASSLGRQNYGYTF.